This T cell receptor beta chain comes out of a study of blood T cell repertoires in COVID-19. Study information: Acute and convalescent COVID-19 samples came from the United States, Italy and Spain. T cells, B-cell-depleted T cells, or PBMCs supplied cDNA or gDNA.

In the original analysis: Estimation of nucleated cell counts was performed using reference gene primer amplification. TCRdb's copy holds only in-frame clones and misses some; the assay was immunoSEQ multiplex PCR. The DNA gave D and trimming, while V, J and clone size come from that table. The sample carries some 200,000 clones, roughly 82% recorded once. This clone was seen more than once but under ten times. The specimen sequenced was peripheral blood. This receptor was obtained from a human donor in a cohort sampled during active COVID-19.

In DNA, the CDR3 is TGTGCCAGTAGTTCCTGGGGGGAGGCTTCTCAGCCCCAGCATTTT. This gives the protein CASSSWGEASQPQHF. J is TRBJ1-5 and V is TRBV19; D is possibly TRBD1 (5 bases). V lost 5 bases to trimming and J lost 6 bases, with 17 bases between them. Germline V lookup: CDR1 LNHDA, CDR2 SQIVND (reference sequence). The length of the CDR3 is 15 residues.